These 13 T cell receptor beta chains originate from one sample sequenced in a study of shared clonotypes between healthy human individuals (TCRdb year 2020). Libraries came from the immunoSEQ multiplex PCR assay. TCRdb retrieved this table from immuneACCESS and kept in-frame rearrangements only. Not all clones are present; in checked studies, unresolved V genes account for under half, and no reason is known for the remainder. This sample has roughly 2 million clones in its table, and about 94% of those were observed once. The top ten hold around 0.13% of the sample. Sequenced: naive CD4+ T cells sorted from blood. The cell subset or site label on this specimen signifies: CD45RA+ positively selected. Receptors originate from a man between 18 and 29 years old in good health.

The chain is built from TRBV9 and TRBJ1-2; TRBD1 might be the D (6 bases). This CDR3 comprises 18 residues. V was pared by 0 bases and J by 4 bases, with 22 bases between. Germline CDR1 reads SGDLS; CDR2 reads YYNGEE. The DNA of the CDR3 is TGTGCCAGCAGCGTAGAGTTCGGTCGGGGGGCCAACGCCTATGGCTACACCTTC. Translated, it gives CASSVEFGRGANAYGYTF.

The CDR3 here is CASSLPVTDTQYF. The CDR3 nucleotides read TGTGCCAGCAGCTTGCCAGTCACAGATACGCAGTATTTT. The V and J genes are TRBV5-6 and TRBJ2-3; D is unresolved. The V gene lost 1 base and the J gene lost 2 bases, with 5 bases spanning the gap. The CDR3 runs to 13 residues. Per the germline V gene, CDR1 is SGHDT and CDR2 is YYEEEE.

The table lists this clone with a count of one. J is TRBJ1-5 and V is TRBV25-1; D is undetermined. The germline V gene has CDR1 MGHDK and CDR2 SYGVNS. V was cut by 8 bases and J by 5 bases, with 13 bases left in between. The CDR3 spans 13 residues. The CDR3 spells CASLPRLYQPQHF. The CDR3 DNA reads TGTGCCAGCCTCCCAAGACTCTATCAGCCCCAGCATTTT.

J is TRBJ2-1 and V is TRBV27; no definite D call. This CDR3 spans 13 amino acids. From germline, CDR1 is MNHEY and CDR2 SMNVEV (reference sequence). V lost 3 bases and J 8 bases, leaving 11 bases between the germline ends. The CDR3 region is CASSFQGSDEQFF. The CDR3 coding sequence is TGTGCCAGCAGTTTTCAAGGATCGGATGAGCAGTTCTTC.

This clone was picked up one time. The genes are TRBV7-9 and TRBJ1-1; no reliable D call. There are 14 residues in the CDR3. V was pared by 0 bases and J by 5 bases, with 10 bases between. Per germline, CDR1 SEHNR and CDR2 FQNEAQ (reference sequence). This CDR3 reads CASSLALERTEAFF. CDR3 coding DNA: TGTGCCAGCAGCTTAGCTTTGGAAAGAACTGAAGCTTTCTTT.

This sequence joins TRBV7-8 and TRBJ1-6, with TRBD1 as a possible D gene (5 bases). From germline, CDR1 is SGHVS and CDR2 FQNEAQ. The CDR3 extends over 14 amino acids. Between the trimmed V and J ends, which lost 8 bases and 4 bases, there was a span of 12 bases. The CDR3 DNA reads as TGTGCCAGCGGACTCACAGGTTATAATTCACCCCTCCACTTT. It is translated as CASGLTGYNSPLHF.

This clone has only one observation. The V and J genes are TRBV11-2 and TRBJ2-7, with 9 bases aligning to TRBD1. Germline CDR1 is SGHAT and CDR2 is FQNNGV. This CDR3 is built from 13 residues. With V trimmed by 4 bases and J by 3 bases, 1 base remained unmatched. Here the CDR3 DNA reads TGTGCCAGCAGCTCGGGACAGGGCTACGAGCAGTACTTC. Translation gives CASSSGQGYEQYF.

This clone was seen only once. V gene TRBV19 combines with J gene TRBJ1-1; a weak D match, TRBD1 (5 bases). Trimming removed 4 bases from V and 1 base from J, with 13 bases in between. CDR1 and CDR2 (germline): LNHDA, SQIVND (reference sequence). CDR3 length equals 15 residues. CDR3 DNA sequence: TGTGCCAGTAGTACAGGGTGGGGTGCGAACACTGAAGCTTTCTTT. Amino acids: CASSTGWGANTEAFF.

This chain joins TRBV5-4 and TRBJ2-1; 11 nucleotides agree with TRBD2. This CDR3 is 16 amino acids long. Germline V gene lookup returns CDR1 SGHNT and CDR2 YYREEE (reference sequence). The V gene end was trimmed by 3 bases and the J gene end by 7 bases; junction bases not matched to a gene: 9. In DNA, the CDR3 is TGTGCCAGCAGCTGGGATAGCGGGAGGGCCGAGAATGAGCAGTTCTTC. This translates into CASSWDSGRAENEQFF.

The chain employs TRBV5-6 and TRBJ1-6; D is perhaps TRBD1 (6 bases). The CDR3 has 15 residues. The V end was cut by 2 bases, the J end by 5 bases, with 11 bases between. Per germline, CDR1 SGHDT and CDR2 YYEEEE. CDR3 in amino acids: CASSFRQADNSPLHF. For the CDR3, the DNA is TGTGCCAGCAGCTTCCGACAGGCCGATAATTCACCCCTCCACTTT.

In this sample, this clone turned up once. The V gene is TRBV5-1, the J gene TRBJ2-1, with 9 bases matching TRBD2. V dropped 2 bases and J dropped 3; count of bases not matched to a gene: 6. This CDR3 contains 16 residues. CDR1 SGHRS and CDR2 YFSETQ come from the germline V gene. CDR3 amino acids: CASSFRIAGDYNEQFF. For the CDR3, the DNA is TGCGCCAGCAGCTTCCGCATAGCGGGGGACTACAATGAGCAGTTCTTC.

This clone was counted once. The sample contains more than one DNA sequence encoding this CDR3. The chain recombines TRBV2 with TRBJ2-3; no firm D call. V was pared by 11 bases and J by 5 bases, with 11 bases between. The length of the CDR3 is 11 residues. The germline V gene has CDR1 SNHLY and CDR2 FYNNEI. CDR3 nucleotides: TGTGCCTCCGCCACGGGAGATACGCAGTATTTT. Its protein is CASATGDTQYF.

With regard to this clone: The sample has other DNA sequences that encode this CDR3 too. The V call is TRBV18, the J call TRBJ2-3; TRBD2 is a possible D gene (5 bases). This CDR3 contains 13 residues. Germline CDR1 is KGHSH and CDR2 is LQKENI. The V end lost 4 bases, the J end lost 4 bases, and 9 bases lay between the germline ends. As DNA, the CDR3 is TGTGCCAGCTCACTGTCGGGGTCAGATACGCAGTATTTT. It codes for CASSLSGSDTQYF.